Listed here are 20 T cell receptor beta chains from one sample, sequenced in a study of T cells in Graves' hyperthyroidism and ophthalmopathy. The CDR3 regions of TCR beta were amplified from RNA transcripts. The HTBI primer set was used in a first-round RT-PCR of the TCR CDR3. One entry per CDR3 protein results from TCRdb running MiXCR on the multiplex PCR reads. The sample has about 600,000 distinct CDR3 sequences, approximately 15% seen once. Input material: blood. Every receptor here comes from a woman aged 40 to 50 with Graves' ophthalmopathy.

The rearrangement links TRBV6-6 to TRBJ2-2, with D maybe TRBD2 (6 bases). This CDR3 region has 13 residues. The V gene lost 2 bases and the J gene lost 7 bases, with 8 bases spanning the gap. The germline V gene has CDR1 MNHNY and CDR2 SVGAGI (reference sequence). CDR3 loop: CASSYVGGGELFF. In DNA, the CDR3 is TGTGCCAGCAGTTACGTGGGGGGCGGGGAGCTGTTTTTT.

The rearrangement uses TRBV12-3 or TRBV12-4 and TRBJ1-5; possible D gene TRBD1, 5 bases. This CDR3 comprises 14 residues. V was pared by 5 bases and J by 5 bases, with 13 bases between. CDR3 residues: CASSTRELHQPQHF. The CDR3 bases are TGTGCCAGCAGTACCAGGGAACTCCATCAGCCCCAGCATTTT.

As to this clonotype: Just one base apart from a much larger clone, this may be a read error. A read error is likely, as this CDR3 ends without the conserved phenylalanine or tryptophan. This chain uses TRBV27 with TRBJ2-6; the match to TRBD1 covers 8 bases. The V gene's germline CDR1 is MNHEY and CDR2 SMNVEV (reference sequence). Unmatched junction bases numbered 7, after V lost 6 bases and J lost 0 bases. The CDR3 contains 17 residues. CDR3 residues: CASRPGQASSGANVLTS. CDR3 bases: TGTGCCAGCAGGCCGGGACAGGCGAGCTCTGGGGCCAACGTCCTGACTTCC.

V and J are TRBV7-9 and TRBJ2-2; D possibly corresponds to TRBD1 (5 bases). The germline V and J ends were trimmed by 5 bases and 3 bases, with 19 bases remaining between them. The CDR3 runs to 17 residues. Germline CDR1 is SEHNR and CDR2 is FQNEAQ (reference sequence). In DNA, the CDR3 is TGTGCCAGCAGCACCGGAGCCTCGACAGACTACACCGGGGAGCTGTTTTTT. Amino acids: CASSTGASTDYTGELFF.

This clonotype was picked up many times. The chain is built from TRBV5-1 and TRBJ2-3; D may be TRBD2 (6 bases). V lost 3 bases to trimming and J lost 4 bases, with 18 bases between them. This CDR3 is 16 amino acids long. Per germline, CDR1 SGHRS and CDR2 YFSETQ. The CDR3 bases are TGCGCCAGCAGCTGGCCGGGACGTAGCGGTCCAGATACGCAGTATTTT. Encoded protein: CASSWPGRSGPDTQYF.

This clonotype has at least ten counts. The J gene is TRBJ1-1, the V gene TRBV6-2 or TRBV6-3; TRBD1 aligns across 9 bases. CDR1 is MNHEY and CDR2 is SVGEGT in the germline V gene. J gave up 6 bases and V 6 bases, and 17 bases lay outside the gene matches. The CDR3 runs to 17 residues. For the CDR3, the DNA is TGTGCCAGCAGCCACGCATCACTACAGGGGGCAGGCGCTGAAGCTTTCTTT. Protein: CASSHASLQGAGAEAFF.

Regarding this clonotype: A read error is possible here, since a much larger clone lies one base away. In this CDR3 the conserved last residue, phenylalanine or tryptophan, is missing, so a read error is likely. This rearrangement joins TRBV11-3 to TRBJ2-5; TRBD1 or TRBD2 may be the D gene (5 bases each). V lost 4 bases and J lost 3, with 12 bases in between. The CDR3 totals 14 residues. Germline CDR1 is SGHNT and CDR2 is YENEEA. CDR3 nucleotide sequence: TGTGCCAGCAGCTCCGGGGCCACTAAAGAGACCCAGTACCTC. Protein product: CASSSGATKETQYL.

The rearrangement uses TRBV10-3 and TRBJ2-5; no clear D. The length of the CDR3 is 14 residues. V gave up 0 bases and J gave up 6 bases, with 11 bases separating them. Germline CDR1 is ENHRY and CDR2 is SYGVKD. The CDR3 here is CAISESVLSKTQYF. The CDR3 DNA reads TGTGCCATCAGTGAGTCAGTGCTATCGAAGACCCAGTACTTC.

There are many counts of this clonotype. The chain carries TRBV2 and TRBJ2-3; a weak D match, TRBD1 (5 bases). V was cut by 6 bases and J by 2 bases, with 12 bases left in between. In germline, CDR1 is SNHLY, CDR2 FYNNEI. The CDR3 is 14 amino acids. CDR3: CASRSPGLTDTQYF. CDR3 bases: TGTGCCAGCAGGTCGCCAGGGCTCACAGATACGCAGTATTTT.

Written as DNA, the CDR3 is TGTGCCAGCAGTCGGGTCTTCGGGACAGAAGCTTTCTTT. Translated, it gives CASSRVFGTEAFF. The rearrangement uses TRBV6-1 and TRBJ1-1; D might be TRBD1 (6 bases). The V gene lost 5 bases and the J gene lost 8 bases, with 15 bases spanning the gap. The CDR3 is made up of 13 amino acids. The germline CDR1 and CDR2 sequences are MNHNS and SASEGT.

This clonotype was picked up a small number of times. The chain couples TRBV4-1 to TRBJ2-3, with 7 bases lining up with TRBD1. The germline V gene encodes CDR1 MGHRA and CDR2 YSYEKL. CDR3 length equals 16 residues. V dropped 4 bases and J dropped 6; count of bases not matched to a gene: 13. The DNA of the CDR3 is TGCGCCAGCAGCCGCTTAAAAGACAGGGCCCCGGATACGCAGTATTTT. It codes for CASSRLKDRAPDTQYF.

The sample holds many counts of this clonotype. The rearrangement joins TRBV7-9 to TRBJ2-7; D not resolved. From germline, CDR1 is SEHNR and CDR2 FQNEAQ (reference sequence). The V gene lost 5 bases and the J gene lost 3 bases, with 14 bases spanning the gap. This CDR3 region has 14 residues. CDR3 residues: CASSRSSSGYEQYF. The CDR3 region has the DNA TGTGCCAGCAGCCGTAGCAGTTCCGGCTACGAGCAGTACTTC.

This clonotype has a handful of counts. The rearrangement links TRBV24-1 to TRBJ2-1; 10 bases map to TRBD1. The CDR3 has 16 residues. V lost 4 bases and J lost 2; bases outside the gene matches: 4. Germline V gene sequence: CDR1 KGHDR, CDR2 SFDVKD. The CDR3 sequence is CATSETGQGAYNEQFF. Written as DNA, the CDR3 is TGTGCCACCAGTGAAACCGGACAGGGGGCCTACAATGAGCAGTTCTTC.

This clonotype occurred a few times. The J gene is TRBJ2-1, the V gene TRBV6-1; 11 bases are shared with TRBD2. The CDR3 has 15 amino acids. The V gene end was trimmed by 3 bases and the J gene end by 4 bases; junction bases not matched to a gene: 2. Germline values: CDR1 MNHNS, CDR2 SASEGT. CDR3 in DNA: TGTGCCAGCAGTGAGACTAGCGGGGAATACAATGAGCAGTTCTTC. Translating it yields CASSETSGEYNEQFF.

The chain is built from TRBV27 and TRBJ1-5, with 9 bases matching TRBD1. The CDR3 runs 15 residues. In germline, CDR1 is MNHEY, CDR2 SMNVEV (reference sequence). Germline trimming cut 8 bases from V and 0 bases from J; bases unmatched to any gene: 5. CDR3 in amino acids: CASQDRGYSNQPQHF. The CDR3 DNA follows: TGTGCCAGCCAGGACAGGGGATATAGCAATCAGCCCCAGCATTTT.

The chain links TRBV6-2 or TRBV6-3 to TRBJ1-1, with a possible D match to TRBD1 (6 bases). Looked up from germline, CDR1 is MNHEY and CDR2 is SVGEGT. The length of the CDR3 is 12 residues. CDR3 in DNA: TGTGTATCAGGGGCCCCCAACACTGAAGCTTTCTTT. It encodes CVSGAPNTEAFF.

This clonotype has just a few counts. The chain recombines TRBV27 with TRBJ2-5, with D perhaps matching TRBD2 (5 bases). Germline V lookup: CDR1 MNHEY, CDR2 SMNVEV (reference sequence). The ends were cut back, 7 bases at V and 13 bases at J, with 19 bases in the middle. There are 12 residues in the CDR3. The DNA for the CDR3 is TGTGCCAGCAAGGCTGCGGGTGGACCTGGGTACTTC. This gives the protein CASKAAGGPGYF.

This clonotype appeared many times. This chain links TRBV7-9 with TRBJ2-3; D is possibly TRBD2 (6 bases). Germline CDR1 is SEHNR and CDR2 is FQNEAQ (reference sequence). The germline V and J ends were trimmed by 5 bases and 5 bases, with 14 bases remaining between them. CDR3 size: 14 residues. The CDR3 here is CASSRPGTLDTQYF. CDR3 nucleotide sequence: TGTGCCAGCAGCCGTCCCGGGACTTTAGATACGCAGTATTTT.

This chain joins TRBV6-5 and TRBJ2-3; D remains unclear. The CDR3 covers 14 residues. Germline CDR1 and CDR2: MNHEY and SVGAGI. Trimming cost V 4 bases and J 7 bases, with 15 bases left between them. In DNA form, the CDR3 reads TGTGCCAGCAGTTGGGTGGCGCCGACAAATACGCAGTATTTT. Protein: CASSWVAPTNTQYF.

There are many counts of this clonotype. This chain connects TRBV18 to TRBJ1-1; perhaps TRBD1 as D (5 bases). V was pared by 0 bases and J by 4 bases, with 9 bases between. Germline V gene sequence: CDR1 KGHSH, CDR2 LQKENI. The length of the CDR3 is 14 residues. CDR3 amino acids: CASSPPGDPTEAFF. The CDR3 DNA sequence: TGTGCCAGCTCACCACCAGGGGATCCCACTGAAGCTTTCTTT.